The TCR beta chain under discussion was sequenced for a study of T cell responses to AZD1222 COVID-19 vaccine. Study summary: Pooling was applied to second doses at about 4 or about 12 weeks.

The germline V and J ends were trimmed by 5 bases and 0 bases, with 11 bases remaining between them. The CDR3 is made up of 15 amino acids. Germline CDR1 is MNHEY and CDR2 is SVGAGI. Study outcomes and limitations: No repertoire was sampled before or during the peak T cell response, only after it.

Sequenced by immunoSEQ multiplex PCR; TCRdb stores in-frame clones only, minus some. The sample includes around 110,000 clones, about 90% of them seen just once. Note on this clone: What it binds is not known.

The material was peripheral blood, obtained on day 0 of AZD1222 vaccination. The genes are TRBV6-5 and TRBJ1-3; D remains ambiguous. The sequence was collected from an adult in good health. The DNA for the CDR3 is TGTGCCAGCAGTAAGGGCCGATCCTCTGGAAACACCATATATTTT. Residues: CASSKGRSSGNTIYF.